A selection of T cell receptor beta chains follows, all from one sample in a study of CD8 T cells in ankylosing spondylitis. TCRdb fed the 5' RACE reads into MiXCR, producing one record per CDR3 protein. The table lists under 250,000 distinct CDR3 sequences, roughly 24% of them singletons. What was sequenced was blood, either unsorted or a sorted T cell fraction (not recorded which). These receptor sequences come from a male donor with ankylosing spondylitis or in good health (not recorded which). Each CDR3 is given with its conserved first and last residue. The D gene is left open where the match is weak. Not every row has a clone size; where given, it reads once, few, many or a size class.

d_call j_call clone_size cdr3_length v_call cdr3_aa cdr3_nt
TRBD2 TRBJ2-1 - 13 TRBV29-1 CSVDTSGGDEQFF TGCAGCGTTGACACTAGCGGGGGGGATGAGCAGTTCTTC
TRBD1 TRBJ1-3 many 18 TRBV4-3 CASSQDLAGGLNGNTIYF TGCGCCAGCAGCCAAGATCTGGCAGGGGGCTTAAATGGAAACACCATATATTTT
- TRBJ1-1 many 14 TRBV5-1 CASSHSGRDTEAFF TGCGCCAGCAGCCACTCGGGGAGGGACACTGAAGCTTTCTTT
- TRBJ1-6 - 15 TRBV12-3/TRBV12-4 CASSLTGPYNSPLHF TGTGCCAGCAGTTTAACCGGACCCTATAATTCACCCCTCCACTTT
- TRBJ1-1 few 11 TRBV20-1 CSAAGFRDAFF TGCAGTGCCGCAGGGTTCCGGGATGCTTTCTTT
- TRBJ1-6 many 12 TRBV2 CASRETNSPLHF TGTGCCAGCAGAGAAACAAATTCACCCCTCCACTTT
TRBD2 TRBJ2-2 - 15 TRBV15 CATSRGTSGPGELFF TGTGCCACCAGCAGAGGGACTAGCGGTCCCGGGGAGCTGTTTTTT
- TRBJ1-1 many 11 TRBV28 CASSRPTEAFF TGTGCCAGCAGTCGCCCTACTGAAGCTTTCTTT
TRBD1 TRBJ1-5 many 15 TRBV12-3/TRBV12-4 CASSSQQGIKEPQHF TGTGCCAGCAGTTCGCAACAGGGGATTAAAGAGCCCCAGCATTTT
- TRBJ1-2 - 14 TRBV2 CASRARGGNYGYTF TGTGCCAGCAGGGCCCGAGGGGGGAACTATGGCTACACCTTC
TRBD2 TRBJ2-5 - 16 TRBV29-1 CSVGASSGSGGETQYF TGCAGCGTAGGAGCGTCTAGCGGGAGTGGCGGAGAGACCCAGTACTTC
- TRBJ2-7 few 15 TRBV18 CASSPLREGAHEQYF TGTGCCAGCTCACCACTCAGGGAGGGGGCCCACGAGCAGTACTTC
TRBD2 TRBJ2-1 few 16 TRBV20-1 CSARDLRGGLGNEQFF TGCAGTGCTAGAGATTTGCGGGGAGGGCTTGGTAATGAGCAGTTCTTC
TRBD1 TRBJ2-7 few 14 TRBV20-1 CSARDGQGYHEQYF TGCAGTGCTAGAGATGGACAGGGATACCACGAGCAGTACTTC
- TRBJ2-5 - 15 TRBV20-1 CSARAPVRDSETQYF TGCAGTGCTAGAGCCCCGGTGCGGGATAGTGAGACCCAGTACTTC
TRBD1 TRBJ1-1 many 13 TRBV3-1 CASSQVRGAEAFF TGTGCCAGCAGCCAAGTCAGGGGGGCCGAAGCTTTCTTT
- TRBJ1-5 few 13 TRBV5-5 CASSLSTDQPQHF TGTGCCAGCAGCTTGTCAACCGATCAGCCCCAGCATTTT
- TRBJ2-2 - 12 TRBV20-1 CSARPGTGELFF TGCAGTGCTAGACCGGGAACCGGGGAGCTGTTTTTT
- TRBJ2-5 - 14 TRBV5-1 CASSFSVEKETQYF TGCGCCAGCAGCTTTTCAGTCGAAAAAGAGACCCAGTACTTC
TRBD2 TRBJ2-1 - 15 TRBV4-3 CASSQTSGPYNEQFF TGCGCCAGCAGCCAAACTAGCGGCCCCTACAATGAGCAGTTCTTC
- TRBJ2-1 - 16 TRBV29-1 CSVEDLWREGGNEQFF TGCAGCGTTGAAGATCTATGGAGGGAAGGAGGCAATGAGCAGTTCTTC
- TRBJ2-7 many 15 TRBV5-1 CASSLISSNSYEQYF TGCGCCAGCAGCTTGATCAGCTCCAACTCCTACGAGCAGTACTTC
- TRBJ2-4 many 12 TRBV12-3/TRBV12-4 CASSLERVRQYF TGTGCCAGCAGCCTTGAGAGGGTTCGGCAGTACTTC
TRBD2 TRBJ2-7 - 14 TRBV20-1 CSAPQREVSYEQYF TGCAGCGCACCCCAGCGGGAGGTCTCCTACGAGCAGTACTTC
- TRBJ2-1 many 13 TRBV5-1 CASSLGPGNEQFF TGCGCCAGCAGCTTGGGTCCCGGGAATGAGCAGTTCTTC
- TRBJ2-5 many 14 TRBV20-1 CSARDGRQQETQYF TGCAGTGCTAGAGATGGAAGGCAGCAAGAGACCCAGTACTTC
TRBD2 TRBJ2-5 many 16 TRBV29-1 CSVDSSGRDSQETQYF TGCAGCGTTGACTCTAGCGGGAGAGATAGCCAAGAGACCCAGTACTTC